A single sample gave rise to the 15 T cell receptor beta chains below, sequenced in a study of T cell responses to AZD1222 COVID-19 vaccine. Here immunoSEQ multiplex PCR was the method, and the copy in TCRdb shows in-frame clones only, minus some. This table has about 140,000 clones, about nine tenths appearing once. The sample was peripheral blood, taken on day 0 of AZD1222 vaccination. The receptors originated from an adult in good health.

The J gene is TRBJ2-5, the V gene TRBV2; 11 nucleotides line up with TRBD1. Germline loops: CDR1 SNHLY, CDR2 FYNNEI. V was pared by 6 bases and J by 7 bases, with 7 bases of the junction left unmatched. The CDR3 covers 14 residues. The CDR3 loop is CASRRTGGYGTQYF. The CDR3, as DNA: TGTGCCAGCAGGAGGACAGGGGGCTACGGGACCCAGTACTTC.

The J gene is TRBJ2-7, the V gene TRBV6-5; 9 bases map to TRBD1. V dropped 4 bases and J dropped 6; count of bases not matched to a gene: 10. The CDR3 runs to 15 residues. CDR1 is MNHEY and CDR2 is SVGAGI in the germline V gene. The CDR3 DNA reads as TGTGCCAGCAGTTTCCGGGACAGGGCGGTTTTCGAGCAGTACTTC. This sequence encodes CASSFRDRAVFEQYF.

The chain joins TRBV7-8 to TRBJ2-5; D perhaps matches TRBD1 (6 bases). The length of the CDR3 is 12 residues. Germline V gene sequence: CDR1 SGHVS, CDR2 FQNEAQ. V was shortened by 5 bases and J by 4 bases, with 8 bases between the two germline ends. CDR3 protein: CASSQGRETQYF. CDR3 nucleotide sequence: TGTGCCAGCAGCCAGGGGCGAGAGACCCAGTACTTC.

This clone was observed a few times. The genes are TRBV6-5 and TRBJ1-6; D uncertain. Germline lookup yields CDR1 MNHEY and CDR2 SVGAGI. V lost 7 bases and J lost 6, with 7 bases in between. The CDR3 spans 12 residues. CDR3 residues: CASTGGNSPLHF. CDR3 DNA: TGTGCCAGCACTGGAGGTAATTCACCCCTCCACTTT.

V gene TRBV21-1 combines with J gene TRBJ2-1; the D call in the table, TRBD2, was not verified against the DNA. TRBV21-1 counts as a pseudogene. The CDR3 has 24 amino acids. CDR3 DNA sequence: TGTGCCAGCAGCAAAAAATCCCCCCCATCGTTTAACTATCCTAGCGGGAGGGTTTCCAATGAGCAGTTCTTC. Protein sequence: CASSKKSPPSFNYPSGRVSNEQFF.

The rearrangement links TRBV7-2 to TRBJ2-5; TRBD2 matches at 7 bases. Germline values: CDR1 SGHTA, CDR2 FQGNSA. V lost 5 bases to trimming and J lost 11 bases; unmatched junction nucleotides: 14. The CDR3 runs 14 residues. The CDR3 coding sequence is TGTGCCAGCAGCGGCACCGGGACTACAAGGTTGCAGTACTTC. Amino acid sequence: CASSGTGTTRLQYF. Full variable domain (missing parts from reference TRBV7-2 and TRBJ2-5): GAGVSQSPSNKVTEKGKDVELRCDPISGHTALYWYRQSLGQGLEFLIYFQGNSAPDKSGLPSDRFSAERTGGSVSTLTIQRTQQEDSAVYLCASSGTGTTRLQYFGPGTRLLVL.

The V gene is TRBV28, the J gene TRBJ2-1, with D possibly matching TRBD2 (6 bases). The CDR3 covers 18 residues. Trimming took 4 bases from V and 0 from J, leaving 19 bases between them. Germline V gene sequence: CDR1 MDHEN, CDR2 SYDVKM. Here the CDR3 reads CASSSLEVVAASYNEQFF. The CDR3 nucleotides are TGTGCCAGCAGTTCCCTCGAAGTGGTAGCGGCCTCCTACAATGAGCAGTTCTTC.

The genes are TRBV6-5 and TRBJ1-4; D may be TRBD1 (5 bases). The CDR3 consists of 15 residues. V was pared by 0 bases and J by 7 bases, with 12 bases between. Germline CDR1 MNHEY, CDR2 SVGAGI. The CDR3 loop is CASSYSSGLGEKLFF. For the CDR3, the DNA is TGTGCCAGCAGTTACTCGTCAGGGCTTGGTGAAAAACTGTTTTTT.

The chain recombines TRBV14 with TRBJ1-1; the D gene is possibly TRBD1 (5 bases). Deletions cut 10 bases from V and 3 bases from J, with 21 bases between. The CDR3 covers 15 residues. CDR1 is SGHDN and CDR2 is FVKESK in the germline V gene. This CDR3 is CATDLLRGLDTEAFF. The CDR3 region has the DNA TGTGCCACCGATTTGTTAAGGGGTCTGGACACTGAAGCTTTCTTT.

The chain joins TRBV5-6 to TRBJ1-2; D not resolved. The CDR3 totals 12 residues. Germline V gives CDR1 SGHDT, CDR2 YYEEEE. With 6 bases removed from V and 5 bases from J, the gap between germline ends came to 11 bases. The chain's CDR3 is CASIGRGYGYTF. The CDR3 DNA sequence: TGTGCCAGCATAGGCAGAGGATATGGCTACACCTTC.

The chain joins TRBV19 to TRBJ1-1; TRBD1 aligns across 8 bases. V was clipped by 6 bases and J by 7 bases; unmatched bases: 10. The CDR3 covers 14 residues. Per the germline V gene, CDR1 is LNHDA and CDR2 is SQIVND (reference sequence). The CDR3 DNA is TGTGCCAGTAGCAGACCGGACAGGGTTGGTGAAGCTTTCTTT. This sequence encodes CASSRPDRVGEAFF.

The chain combines TRBV6-5 with TRBJ1-5; unclear D gene. The CDR3 contains 12 residues. CDR1 is MNHEY and CDR2 is SVGAGI in the germline V gene. Trimming stripped 8 bases from V and 6 bases from J, with 11 bases between. In nucleotides, the CDR3 is TGTGCCAGCGTCGCGGGCTTTCAGCCCCAGCATTTT. Protein sequence: CASVAGFQPQHF.

This chain connects TRBV10-3 to TRBJ2-1, with 9 positions matching TRBD2. V shed 4 bases and J 5 bases; nucleotides not matched to a gene: 3. Germline-derived CDR1 and CDR2 are ENHRY and SYGVKD. The length of the CDR3 is 14 residues. The CDR3 is CAISALAGNNEQFF. CDR3 coding DNA: TGTGCCATCAGTGCCCTAGCGGGAAACAATGAGCAGTTCTTC.

The CDR3 loop reads CASSLGAGDTEAFF. The CDR3 region has the DNA TGTGCCAGCAGCTTAGGGGCTGGGGACACTGAAGCTTTCTTT. V and J are TRBV7-9 and TRBJ1-1; D remains ambiguous. The V gene's germline CDR1 is SEHNR and CDR2 FQNEAQ (reference sequence). The CDR3 loop spans 14 amino acids. The V and J ends lost 1 base and 3 bases respectively, with 9 bases between them.

This chain connects TRBV7-2 to TRBJ2-1; 8 bases map to TRBD2. V shed 2 bases and J 7 bases; nucleotides not matched to a gene: 4. In germline, CDR1 is SGHTA, CDR2 FQGNSA. There are 14 residues in the CDR3. Here the CDR3 reads CASSLIGLANEQFF. In DNA, the CDR3 is TGTGCCAGCAGCTTAATCGGACTAGCTAATGAGCAGTTCTTC.